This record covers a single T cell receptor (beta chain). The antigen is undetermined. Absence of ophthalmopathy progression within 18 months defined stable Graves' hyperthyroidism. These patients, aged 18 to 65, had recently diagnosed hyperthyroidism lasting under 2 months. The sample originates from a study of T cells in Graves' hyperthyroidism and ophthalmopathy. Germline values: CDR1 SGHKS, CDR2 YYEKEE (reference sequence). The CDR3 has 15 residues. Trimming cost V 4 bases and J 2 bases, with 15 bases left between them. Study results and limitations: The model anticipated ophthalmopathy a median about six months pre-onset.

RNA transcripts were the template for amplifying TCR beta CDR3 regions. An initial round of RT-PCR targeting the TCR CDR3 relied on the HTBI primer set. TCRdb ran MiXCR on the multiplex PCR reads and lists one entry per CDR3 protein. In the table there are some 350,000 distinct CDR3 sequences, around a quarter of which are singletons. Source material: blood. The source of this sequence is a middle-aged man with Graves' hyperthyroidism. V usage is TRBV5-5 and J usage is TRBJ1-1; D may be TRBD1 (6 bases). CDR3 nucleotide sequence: TGTGCCAGCAGCCCCCAGACAGGAATAAACACTGAAGCTTTCTTT. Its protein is CASSPQTGINTEAFF.